A single sample gave rise to the 29 T cell receptor beta chains below, sequenced in a study of blood T cells in healthy people across ages. The use of a sample-barcoded 5' primer and a J-beta primer mix characterized a second PCR of roughly 6 to 11 cycles. Each CDR3 protein gets one entry after TCRdb re-called the 5' RACE reads with MiXCR. Of hundreds of thousands of distinct CDR3 sequences detected, around 21% appear once; the ten largest clones hold about 3.6%. Sample: blood. Every receptor here comes from a man aged 65 to 85 in good health.

This clonotype was counted at least ten times. The V call is TRBV12-3 or TRBV12-4, the J call TRBJ1-3; D call uncertain. The ends were cut back, 0 bases at V and 4 bases at J, with 4 bases in the middle. This CDR3 region has 13 residues. The CDR3 DNA follows: TGTGCCAGCAGTTTAGCGGGGGGAAACACCATATATTTT. It translates to CASSLAGGNTIYF.

This chain links TRBV2 with TRBJ2-4, with D perhaps TRBD1 or TRBD2 (5 bases each). The CDR3 runs to 18 residues. Trimming left V 7 bases short and J 3 bases short, with 25 bases between. The germline gives CDR1 SNHLY, CDR2 FYNNEI. CDR3 nucleotide sequence: TGTGCCAGCATGAGAGCCCGGGACCACGCGAACATCAAAAACATTCAGTACTTC. Protein product: CASMRARDHANIKNIQYF.

The CDR3 loop is CSASPRLATGELFF. The DNA for the CDR3 is TGCAGTGCTAGTCCCCGACTAGCCACCGGGGAGCTGTTTTTT. The chain recombines TRBV20-1 with TRBJ2-2; TRBD2 aligns across 7 bases. V was clipped by 3 bases and J by 4 bases; unmatched bases: 5. This CDR3 has 14 residues. Germline V gene sequence: CDR1 DFQATT, CDR2 SNEGSKA (reference sequence).

This clonotype was seen only a few times. The CDR3 DNA reads TGCAGCGTTGGTATTTTCGATGAGCAGTTCTTC. As protein: CSVGIFDEQFF. This chain links TRBV29-1 with TRBJ2-1, with D unclear. V lost 4 bases and J lost 8, with 9 bases in between. Germline V gene data show CDR1 as SQVTM and CDR2 as ANQGSEA. The CDR3 runs 11 residues.

V is TRBV6-2 or TRBV6-3 and J is TRBJ2-2, with TRBD2 matching over 14 bases. The length of the CDR3 is 19 residues. Germline V gives CDR1 MNHEY, CDR2 SVGEGT. Germline trimming cut 4 bases from V and 1 base from J; bases unmatched to any gene: 8. In nucleotides, the CDR3 is TGTGCCAGCAGTTCCCCGGGACTAGCGGGAGCGGTGAACACCGGGGAGCTGTTTTTT. As protein: CASSSPGLAGAVNTGELFF.

This clonotype was picked up a small number of times. The J gene is TRBJ1-2, the V gene TRBV6-5; 7 positions agree with TRBD1. CDR3 length: 15 residues. Losses at the gene ends were 6 bases for V and 2 bases for J; bases not matched to a gene: 9. Looked up from germline, CDR1 is MNHEY and CDR2 is SVGAGI. The CDR3 DNA is TGTGCCAGCAGCCCCTCCCCGACAGGGAACTATGGCTACACCTTC. Its translation: CASSPSPTGNYGYTF.

There are a few counts of this clonotype. Compared with germline, one end of the junction differs, possibly owing to a read error. The chain uses TRBV5-1 and TRBJ2-1; D remains unclear. This CDR3 region has 16 residues. The germline CDR1 and CDR2 sequences are SGHRS and YFSETQ. The CDR3 spells CASSFLTGISHNEQFF. The CDR3 region has the DNA TGCGCCAGCAGCTTCCTGACTGGGATCTCCCACAATGAGCAGTTCTTC.

In this sample, this clonotype turned up a few times. V gene TRBV6-4 combines with J gene TRBJ2-1; tentative D call: TRBD2 (6 bases). This CDR3 is 15 amino acids long. CDR1 MRHNA and CDR2 SNTAGT come from the germline V gene. Trimming removed 6 bases at V and 1 base at J, with 13 bases between. CDR3 in amino acids: CASRLLAVSYNEQFF. CDR3 in DNA: TGTGCCAGCAGACTTTTAGCGGTTTCCTACAATGAGCAGTTCTTC.

This clonotype was seen at least ten times. The rearrangement uses TRBV11-1 and TRBJ2-5; 7 nucleotides match TRBD2. Germline V lookup: CDR1 SGHAT, CDR2 FQDESV (reference sequence). The V gene end was trimmed by 7 bases and the J gene end by 0 bases; junction bases not matched to a gene: 5. The CDR3 extends over 14 amino acids. CDR3 DNA sequence: TGTGCCAGCACCCATAGCGGGTACCAAGAGACCCAGTACTTC. This sequence encodes CASTHSGYQETQYF.

The rearrangement joins TRBV5-1 to TRBJ1-6, with 9 bases fitting TRBD1. The germline CDR1 and CDR2 sequences are SGHRS and YFSETQ. CDR3 length equals 16 residues. The ends lost 7 bases at V and 7 bases at J; junction bases unmatched: 12. The DNA of the CDR3 is TGCGCCAGCGGATGGGGGACAGGGACCCTGAATTCACCCCTCCACTTT. Its translation: CASGWGTGTLNSPLHF.

This clonotype was seen many times. The rearrangement joins TRBV21-1 to TRBJ2-1; TRBD2 reflects the table's D call only, with no check against the DNA. TRBV21-1 is shown as a pseudogene. CDR3 length equals 15 residues. CDR3 sequence reads: CASSKGGLGRNEQFF. The DNA of the CDR3 is TGTGCCAGCAGCAAGGGAGGACTAGGGCGAAATGAGCAGTTCTTC.

This clonotype appeared many times. The chain links TRBV29-1 to TRBJ2-3, with D maybe TRBD2 (6 bases). V was shortened by 1 base and J by 10 bases, with 12 bases between the two germline ends. The CDR3 sequence is 12 residues long. CDR1 is SQVTM and CDR2 is ANQGSEA in the germline V gene. CDR3 loop: CSVEGNLAPQYF. The CDR3 DNA sequence: TGCAGCGTTGAAGGGAATCTAGCGCCGCAGTATTTT.

This clonotype showed up just a few times. V usage is TRBV4-1 and J usage is TRBJ2-5; a possible D gene is TRBD1 (6 bases). The CDR3 totals 18 residues. From germline, CDR1 is MGHRA and CDR2 YSYEKL. Trimming removed 0 bases from V and 5 bases from J, with 22 bases in between. CDR3 DNA: TGCGCCAGCAGCCAAGATTTGCCTCCGGGACACCCCAGTGAGACCCAGTACTTC. Amino acid sequence: CASSQDLPPGHPSETQYF.

The V and J genes are TRBV20-1 and TRBJ2-7, with no clear D. The CDR3 sequence is 12 residues long. The germline CDR1 and CDR2 sequences are DFQATT and SNEGSKA (reference sequence). V was cut by 5 bases and J by 6 bases, with 14 bases left in between. CDR3 in DNA: TGCAGTGCTGATCCGGGCCAGCGCGAGCAGTACTTC. It encodes CSADPGQREQYF.

This clonotype was found a few times. This chain links TRBV6-5 with TRBJ1-2; no reliable D call. CDR1 is MNHEY and CDR2 is SVGAGI in the germline V gene. This CDR3 contains 11 residues. V lost 6 bases and J lost 3, with 5 bases in between. CDR3 sequence: CASRTHYGYTF. The DNA of the CDR3 is TGTGCCAGCAGGACTCACTATGGCTACACCTTC.

This clonotype was seen a handful of times. The rearrangement joins TRBV27 to TRBJ1-1; possible D gene TRBD1, 5 bases. The ends were cut back, 2 bases at V and 3 bases at J, with 10 bases in the middle. The CDR3 is 14 residues long. The germline CDR1 and CDR2 sequences are MNHEY and SMNVEV (reference sequence). The CDR3 nucleotides read TGTGCCAGCAGTTTACCGGGACGGGACACTGAAGCTTTCTTT. Amino acids: CASSLPGRDTEAFF.

This clonotype showed up many times. The chain joins TRBV7-9 to TRBJ2-2; D is undetermined. The CDR3 extends over 15 amino acids. The V and J ends lost 1 base and 7 bases respectively, with 13 bases between them. Germline CDR1 and CDR2: SEHNR and FQNEAQ (reference sequence). The CDR3 sequence is CASSLGSRVHGELFF. Here the CDR3 DNA reads TGTGCCAGCAGCTTAGGATCCCGGGTGCACGGGGAGCTGTTTTTT. The full variable domain, in which reference TRBV7-9 and TRBJ2-2 provide the parts outside the CDR3, is DTGVSQNPRHKITKRGQNVTFRCDPISEHNRLYWYRQTLGQGPEFLTYFQNEAQLEKSRLLSDRFSAERPKGSFSTLEIQRTEQGDSAMYLCASSLGSRVHGELFFGEGSRLTVL.

This clonotype was recorded only once. This chain connects TRBV5-1 to TRBJ2-5, with D possibly being TRBD2 (6 bases). V lost 5 bases, J lost 11 bases, and 25 bases lay in between. Looked up from germline, CDR1 is SGHRS and CDR2 is YFSETQ. The CDR3 covers 15 residues. DNA of the CDR3: TGCGCCAGCAGAAATAACGCGGGAAGCCACTACGCGCAGTACTTC. Its protein product is CASRNNAGSHYAQYF. Supplemented by reference TRBV5-1 and TRBJ2-5, the full variable domain reads KAGVTQTPRYLIKTRGQQVTLSCSPISGHRSVSWYQQTPGQGLQFLFEYFSETQRNKGNFPGRFSGRQFSNSRSEMNVSTLELGDSALYLCASRNNAGSHYAQYFGPGTRLLVL.

This sequence joins TRBV12-3 or TRBV12-4 and TRBJ2-2; maybe TRBD1 (5 bases). Trimming removed 6 bases from V and 4 bases from J, with 15 bases in between. The CDR3 loop spans 15 amino acids. CDR3 coding DNA: TGTGCCAGCAGAGACAAACAGGTTGGCACCGGGGAGCTGTTTTTT. It yields the protein CASRDKQVGTGELFF.

This clonotype occurred a few times. As DNA, the CDR3 is TGTGCCAGCAGCTTAAGGACAGATAATGAAAAACTGTTTTTT. Its protein product is CASSLRTDNEKLFF. The chain combines TRBV7-9 with TRBJ1-4; weak D call: TRBD1 (6 bases). Germline CDR1 SEHNR, CDR2 FQNEAQ (reference sequence). V lost 2 bases, J lost 4 bases, and 8 bases lay in between. The CDR3 is 14 amino acids.

The rearrangement links TRBV20-1 to TRBJ1-1; no definite D call. The germline V gene has CDR1 DFQATT and CDR2 SNEGSKA (reference sequence). The CDR3 covers 14 residues. V gave up 1 base and J gave up 2 bases, with 11 bases separating them. The CDR3 DNA sequence: TGCAGTGCTAGAGTTCCGGGCCTAAACACTGAAGCTTTCTTT. This gives the protein CSARVPGLNTEAFF.

There are a few counts of this clonotype. The rearrangement uses TRBV7-2 and TRBJ2-1; D is unclear. The CDR3 contains 15 residues. Germline CDR1 SGHTA, CDR2 FQGNSA. V was trimmed by 0 bases and J by 3 bases, leaving 9 bases between them. In nucleotides, the CDR3 is TGTGCCAGCAGCTTAGCTGGACCGATCTACAATGAGCAGTTCTTC. The encoded protein is CASSLAGPIYNEQFF.

The chain links TRBV9 to TRBJ2-4; D unresolved. The V end was cut by 0 bases, the J end by 3 bases, with 10 bases between. Germline loops: CDR1 SGDLS, CDR2 YYNGEE. The CDR3 is 15 amino acids. Here the CDR3 reads CASSVGLAGKNIQYF. The CDR3 nucleotides are TGTGCCAGCAGCGTAGGTTTGGCAGGCAAAAACATTCAGTACTTC.

This rearrangement joins TRBV15 to TRBJ2-7; 11 positions agree with TRBD2. This CDR3 region has 16 residues. V lost 4 bases, J lost 4 bases, and 9 bases stayed unmatched. From germline, CDR1 is LNHNV and CDR2 YYDKDF (reference sequence). CDR3 loop: CATSKDLAGGPYEQYF. In DNA form, the CDR3 reads TGTGCCACCAGCAAAGATTTAGCGGGAGGGCCGTACGAGCAGTACTTC.

This clonotype was recorded a few times. V is TRBV29-1 and J is TRBJ1-1; 10 nucleotides match TRBD1. CDR1 is SQVTM, CDR2 ANQGSEA, per germline. The CDR3 has 15 residues. The CDR3 is CNSHIRDRGNTEAFF. The CDR3 DNA reads as TGCAACTCTCATATCAGGGACAGGGGGAACACTGAAGCTTTCTTT.

This clonotype appeared a few times. This chain uses TRBV14 with TRBJ2-5, with 8 bases matching TRBD2. The J call could be wrong; TRBJ2-1 is a better fit for the DNA end. The germline V gene has CDR1 SGHDN and CDR2 FVKESK. The CDR3 is 20 residues long. CDR3 in DNA: TGTGCCAGCAGCCAGGATTTCGTAAGGACTCGGACTAGCCGAACTTCTGAGCAGTTCTTC. Encoded protein: CASSQDFVRTRTSRTSEQFF.

The chain carries TRBV5-1 and TRBJ2-6; D not resolved. Trimming removed 6 bases from V and 2 bases from J, with 12 bases in between. CDR3 size: 15 residues. CDR1 is SGHRS, CDR2 YFSETQ, per germline. The CDR3 here is CASTELRPGANVLTF. DNA for the CDR3: TGCGCCAGCACCGAACTAAGACCTGGGGCCAACGTCCTGACTTTC.

This clonotype showed up just a few times. This chain connects TRBV15 to TRBJ2-1; tentatively, D is TRBD2 (6 bases). CDR3 size: 17 residues. V was shortened by 5 bases and J by 1 base, with 18 bases between the two germline ends. Germline V gene lookup returns CDR1 LNHNV and CDR2 YYDKDF (reference sequence). CDR3 region: CATSARSSSASYNEQFF. The CDR3 region has the DNA TGTGCCACCAGCGCCCGATCCTCTAGCGCGTCCTACAATGAGCAGTTCTTC.

The V call is TRBV12-3 or TRBV12-4, the J call TRBJ1-3; tentative D call: TRBD1 (5 bases). The CDR3 covers 15 residues. Between the trimmed V and J ends, which lost 2 bases and 7 bases, there was a span of 15 bases. The CDR3 DNA reads as TGTGCCAGCAGTTTATCGGTCTTCCGGGGGAACACCATATATTTT. This encodes CASSLSVFRGNTIYF.